This passage covers 8 T cell receptor beta chains from one sample sequenced in a study of shared clonotypes between healthy human individuals. Sequencing used immunoSEQ multiplex PCR; TCRdb keeps in-frame clones, though not all of them. The profile shows some 470,000 clones, 76% of them singletons. Sequencing input: PBMCs. Every receptor here comes from a woman aged 40 to 50 in good health. Some clones in this sample may be carry-over from other donors' samples.

This clone was found many times. The gene calls are TRBV30 and TRBJ2-1; D may match TRBD1 or TRBD2 (5 bases each). Germline V gives CDR1 GTSNPN, CDR2 SVGIG (reference sequence). The CDR3 runs to 12 residues. With 4 bases removed from V and 8 bases from J, the gap between germline ends came to 12 bases. CDR3 in DNA: TGTGCCTGGATGGGGGTTTCCCATGAGCAGTTCTTC. The encoded protein is CAWMGVSHEQFF.

The chain combines TRBV18 with TRBJ2-7; D may match TRBD1 or TRBD2 (5 bases each). The CDR3 has 14 amino acids. In germline, CDR1 is KGHSH, CDR2 LQKENI. V was pared by 3 bases and J by 2 bases, with 11 bases between. CDR3: CASSPGRETYEQYF. CDR3 nucleotides: TGTGCCAGCTCACCGGGCAGGGAGACCTACGAGCAGTACTTC.

Note on this clone: A read error is the likely source, as a far larger clone sits one nucleotide away. The chain uses TRBV18 and TRBJ1-5; D is unclear. The germline gives CDR1 KGHSH, CDR2 LQKENI. The CDR3 is 14 amino acids. Trimming stripped 3 bases from V and 6 bases from J, with 12 bases between. CDR3 nucleotides: TGTGCCAGCTCACCCGCTGTGGGCACTCAGCCCCAGCATTTT. Its protein product is CASSPAVGTQPQHF.

This clone has just one count. The chain uses TRBV29-1 and TRBJ2-3; TRBD2 aligns across 14 bases. Germline CDR1 is SQVTM and CDR2 is ANQGSEA. V trimming: 2 bases; J trimming: 3 bases; junction bases outside the gene matches: 13. The CDR3 runs 19 residues. CDR3 in amino acids: CSVEKAHGTSGSRTDTQYF. DNA of the CDR3: TGCAGCGTTGAAAAAGCTCACGGGACTAGCGGGAGTAGGACAGATACGCAGTATTTT.

The V and J genes are TRBV19 and TRBJ2-6; D is undetermined. The CDR3 is made up of 15 amino acids. Germline V gene sequence: CDR1 LNHDA, CDR2 SQIVND (reference sequence). The ends were cut back, 5 bases at V and 2 bases at J, with 10 bases in the middle. This chain's CDR3 is CASSWGTAGANVLTF. CDR3 nucleotide sequence: TGTGCCAGTAGTTGGGGAACCGCTGGGGCCAACGTCCTGACTTTC.

This rearrangement joins TRBV7-9 to TRBJ2-3; 8 nucleotides line up with TRBD1. After removal of 5 bases from V and 2 bases from J, the junction contained 15 bases not matched to a gene. CDR1 is SEHNR and CDR2 is FQNEAQ in the germline V gene (reference sequence). The CDR3 loop spans 18 amino acids. The CDR3, as DNA: TGTGCCAGCAGCGGACAGGGTTTTGGACGGGGTAACACAGATACGCAGTATTTT. Protein product: CASSGQGFGRGNTDTQYF.

The chain is built from TRBV7-2 and TRBJ1-5; D ambiguous. CDR1 is SGHTA and CDR2 is FQGNSA in the germline V gene. Trimming took 1 base from V and 5 from J, leaving 6 bases between them. The CDR3 covers 13 residues. CDR3 sequence reads: CASSLGMDQPQHF. DNA of the CDR3: TGTGCCAGCAGCTTAGGGATGGATCAGCCCCAGCATTTT. The whole variable domain, remainder taken from reference TRBV7-2 and TRBJ1-5, is GAGVSQSPSNKVTEKGKDVELRCDPISGHTALYWYRQSLGQGLEFLIYFQGNSAPDKSGLPSDRFSAERTGGSVSTLTIQRTQQEDSAVYLCASSLGMDQPQHFGDGTRLSIL.

The genes are TRBV28 and TRBJ2-1; tentative D call: TRBD2 (6 bases). Germline CDR1 reads MDHEN; CDR2 reads SYDVKM. The CDR3 totals 14 residues. V lost 1 base to trimming and J lost 5 bases, with 9 bases between them. The CDR3 is CASSLSGTDNEQFF. CDR3 coding DNA: TGTGCCAGCAGTTTATCGGGGACTGACAATGAGCAGTTCTTC. The whole variable domain, remainder taken from reference TRBV28 and TRBJ2-1, is DVKVTQSSRYLVKRTGEKVFLECVQDMDHENMFWYRQDPGLGLRLIYFSYDVKMKEKGDIPEGYSVSREKKERFSLILESASTNQTSMYLCASSLSGTDNEQFFGPGTRLTVL.